A single sample is the source of the 32 T cell receptor beta chains below, sequenced in a study of shared clonotypes between healthy human individuals. TCRdb's copy holds only in-frame clones and misses some; the assay was immunoSEQ multiplex PCR. Of about 100,000 clones in the sample, 68% were seen once. The specimen was memory CD8+ T cells sorted from blood. Subset denoted: CD45RO+ cells pooled with CCR7-negative TemRA cells. All receptors come from a woman in her twenties or thirties in good health.

This clone was observed a single time. The chain combines TRBV19 with TRBJ2-7, with D uncertain. The CDR3 contains 13 residues. CDR1 is LNHDA and CDR2 is SQIVND in the germline V gene (reference sequence). V was clipped by 5 bases and J by 1 base, with 9 bases between them. CDR3 sequence: CASSSTPSYEQYF. In DNA form, the CDR3 reads TGTGCCAGTAGTTCGACACCTTCCTACGAGCAGTACTTC.

This clone is a singleton in its sample. The rearrangement links TRBV7-2 to TRBJ2-1; 8 bases line up with TRBD2. Trimming took 6 bases from V and 4 from J; bases not matched to a gene: 8. The V gene's germline CDR1 is SGHTA and CDR2 FQGNSA. The CDR3 spans 15 residues. The CDR3 loop reads CASRATSEPYNEQFF. CDR3 DNA sequence: TGTGCCAGCAGGGCGACTAGCGAGCCTTACAATGAGCAGTTCTTC.

This clone was detected only a few times. This rearrangement joins TRBV11-3 to TRBJ2-1; TRBD2 matches at 12 bases. Germline assignment: CDR1 SGHNT and CDR2 YENEEA. This CDR3 is built from 17 residues. The ends lost 4 bases at V and 2 bases at J; junction bases unmatched: 6. CDR3 sequence reads: CASSWGGLAGTYNEQFF. As DNA, the CDR3 is TGTGCCAGCAGCTGGGGAGGACTAGCGGGGACCTACAATGAGCAGTTCTTC.

The chain couples TRBV14 to TRBJ2-1; no reliable D call. The CDR3 totals 15 residues. Germline V gene lookup returns CDR1 SGHDN and CDR2 FVKESK. With 2 bases removed from V and 6 bases from J, the gap between germline ends came to 14 bases. The chain's CDR3 is CASSQKGWWANEQFF. The DNA of the CDR3 is TGTGCCAGCAGCCAAAAGGGTTGGTGGGCCAATGAGCAGTTCTTC.

The J gene is TRBJ2-2, the V gene TRBV28, with 9 nucleotides matching TRBD1. CDR3 length equals 15 residues. V lost 8 bases and J lost 3; bases outside the gene matches: 7. The germline CDR1 and CDR2 sequences are MDHEN and SYDVKM. The CDR3 reads CASVTGGSHTGELFF. The DNA for the CDR3 is TGTGCCAGCGTAACAGGGGGCTCCCACACCGGGGAGCTGTTTTTT.

The rearrangement joins TRBV4-1 to TRBJ2-5; 12 bases match TRBD2. The DNA end is more similar to TRBJ2-7, so the J call may be wrong. CDR1 and CDR2 from the germline V gene are MGHRA and YSYEKL. CDR3 length: 17 residues. CDR3 loop: CASSQDPRTSGTGEQYF. CDR3 DNA sequence: TGCGCCAGCAGCCAAGATCCCCGGACTAGCGGGACTGGCGAGCAGTACTTC.

V is TRBV4-1 and J is TRBJ2-3, with 11 bases aligning to TRBD2. The V and J ends lost 0 bases and 2 bases, in that order; junction bases with no gene match: 10. Per germline, CDR1 MGHRA and CDR2 YSYEKL. The CDR3 loop spans 19 amino acids. CDR3 in DNA: TGCGCCAGCAGCCAAGAGATTGTGGGACTAGCGGCCTACACAGATACGCAGTATTTT. This codes for CASSQEIVGLAAYTDTQYF.

J is TRBJ2-7 and V is TRBV28, with D unclear. Trimming left V 6 bases short and J 2 bases short, with 26 bases between. The germline CDR1 and CDR2 sequences are MDHEN and SYDVKM. The CDR3 runs to 18 residues. The CDR3 DNA follows: TGTGCCAGCAGCCCTGCCACAACCCACCCGTGGTGGGCCTACGAGCAGTACTTC. Amino acid sequence: CASSPATTHPWWAYEQYF.

The V and J genes are TRBV7-2 and TRBJ2-1; D is possibly TRBD2 (6 bases). This CDR3 comprises 17 residues. Germline-derived CDR1 and CDR2 are SGHTA and FQGNSA. V was cut by 1 base and J by 6 bases, with 19 bases left in between. This CDR3 is CASSLESRRGLSNEQFF. In DNA, the CDR3 is TGTGCCAGCAGCTTAGAGAGTCGGAGGGGCCTGTCCAATGAGCAGTTCTTC.

This sequence joins TRBV25-1 and TRBJ2-1; perhaps TRBD2 as D (5 bases). The CDR3 runs to 16 residues. Per the germline V gene, CDR1 is MGHDK and CDR2 is SYGVNS. The germline V and J ends were trimmed by 5 bases and 2 bases, with 16 bases remaining between them. CDR3 sequence (DNA): TGTGCCAGCAGTTCCCAAGCGGCCACCGCCTACAATGAGCAGTTCTTC. Protein: CASSSQAATAYNEQFF.

The gene calls are TRBV4-1 and TRBJ2-2; D uncertain. The germline gives CDR1 MGHRA, CDR2 YSYEKL. The germline V and J ends were trimmed by 1 base and 2 bases, with 5 bases remaining between them. This CDR3 spans 14 amino acids. The CDR3, as DNA: TGCGCCAGCAGCCAAGGTTTAAACACCGGGGAGCTGTTTTTT. Its protein product is CASSQGLNTGELFF.

V is TRBV7-3 and J is TRBJ2-5; D might be TRBD2 (6 bases). Trimming left V 1 base short and J 3 bases short, with 9 bases between. This CDR3 spans 14 amino acids. Germline V gene data show CDR1 as SGHTA and CDR2 as FQGTGA. CDR3 nucleotides: TGTGCCAGCAGCTTAAACGGAGGGAAAGAGACCCAGTACTTC. Protein product: CASSLNGGKETQYF.

DNA for the CDR3: TGTGCCAGCAGCGTAGCTACAGGGACAACCTACGAGCAGTACTTC. It encodes CASSVATGTTYEQYF. The chain couples TRBV9 to TRBJ2-7; perhaps TRBD1 as D (6 bases). From germline, CDR1 is SGDLS and CDR2 YYNGEE. V was clipped by 0 bases and J by 2 bases, with 12 bases between them. This CDR3 has 15 amino acids.

Only a few counts were recorded for this clone. V and J are TRBV5-5 and TRBJ2-7; TRBD2 matches 8 bases. The V gene end was trimmed by 4 bases and the J gene end by 5 bases; junction bases not matched to a gene: 14. Germline lookup yields CDR1 SGHKS and CDR2 YYEKEE (reference sequence). This CDR3 spans 16 amino acids. CDR3 loop: CASSHESGRGGDEQYF. The CDR3 DNA is TGTGCCAGCAGCCACGAAAGCGGGAGAGGGGGTGACGAGCAGTACTTC.

The chain employs TRBV7-2 and TRBJ2-1; D tentatively fits TRBD1 or TRBD2 (5 bases each). Deletions cut 2 bases from V and 8 bases from J, with 13 bases between. CDR1 and CDR2 from the germline V gene are SGHTA and FQGNSA. This CDR3 is 14 amino acids long. CDR3 sequence reads: CASSLWDDVYEQFF. As DNA, the CDR3 is TGTGCCAGCAGCTTATGGGACGATGTATATGAGCAGTTCTTC.

The chain employs TRBV6-1 and TRBJ2-2, with D perhaps given as TRBD1 or TRBD2 (5 bases each). V lost 6 bases and J 2 bases, leaving 13 bases between the germline ends. The CDR3 length is 15 residues. CDR1 is MNHNS and CDR2 is SASEGT in the germline V gene. This chain's CDR3 is CASRGVGSNTGELFF. CDR3 DNA sequence: TGTGCCAGCAGGGGGGTGGGGAGTAACACCGGGGAGCTGTTTTTT.

This chain uses TRBV4-1 with TRBJ2-4, with a tentative D call TRBD2 (6 bases). Per the germline V gene, CDR1 is MGHRA and CDR2 is YSYEKL. V was trimmed by 0 bases and J by 0 bases, leaving 21 bases between them. The CDR3 is 20 residues long. The chain's CDR3 is CASSQDLSGTRILAKNIQYF. The CDR3, as DNA: TGCGCCAGCAGCCAAGACCTTTCCGGGACTCGGATCCTAGCCAAAAACATTCAGTACTTC.

This chain joins TRBV27 and TRBJ2-5; the D gene is possibly TRBD2 (7 bases). Germline V gene sequence: CDR1 MNHEY, CDR2 SMNVEV (reference sequence). This CDR3 region has 16 residues. The V gene lost 11 bases and the J gene lost 1 base, with 23 bases spanning the gap. The CDR3 sequence is CASSPRRGGGQETQYF. In DNA form, the CDR3 reads TGTGCCTCCTCCCCGCGACGGGGAGGGGGCCAAGAGACCCAGTACTTC.

This clone was detected a few times. The CDR3 sequence: CASSLKVTSGGGRNEQFF. The DNA for the CDR3 is TGTGCCAGCAGCTTAAAGGTGACTAGCGGGGGGGGTAGGAATGAGCAGTTCTTC. The rearrangement uses TRBV7-8 and TRBJ2-1; 14 bases agree with TRBD2. Germline CDR1 SGHVS, CDR2 FQNEAQ. V lost 2 bases, J lost 7 bases, and 10 bases stayed unmatched. This CDR3 spans 18 amino acids.

This chain uses TRBV7-2 with TRBJ1-2; D perhaps matches TRBD1 (6 bases). Deletions cut 5 bases from V and 4 bases from J, with 17 bases between. CDR3 length equals 15 residues. Germline loops: CDR1 SGHTA, CDR2 FQGNSA. CDR3 amino acids: CASSPRGEGGYGYTF. The CDR3 DNA reads TGTGCCAGCAGCCCCCGAGGGGAAGGGGGCTATGGCTACACCTTC.

The V and J genes are TRBV5-8 and TRBJ2-4; 7 positions agree with TRBD1. J was trimmed by 7 bases and V by 7 bases; bases with no gene match: 20. The germline gives CDR1 SGHTS, CDR2 YDEGEE. The length of the CDR3 is 17 residues. CDR3 sequence: CASEGVGQRPPWNIQYF. Written as DNA, the CDR3 is TGTGCCAGCGAGGGAGTGGGACAGAGGCCCCCGTGGAACATTCAGTACTTC.

This sequence joins TRBV28 and TRBJ1-5; D unresolved. Germline assignment: CDR1 MDHEN and CDR2 SYDVKM. V dropped 3 bases and J dropped 8 bases, with 8 bases sitting between them. CDR3 size: 12 residues. The CDR3 nucleotides are TGTGCCAGCAGTTTTTTGGGAGAGCCCCAGCATTTT. This translates into CASSFLGEPQHF.

The rearrangement links TRBV27 to TRBJ1-2; 10 nucleotides agree with TRBD1. There are 14 residues in the CDR3. The J segment lost 9 bases and the V segment lost 8 bases, leaving 12 bases of the junction unmatched. The V gene's germline CDR1 is MNHEY and CDR2 SMNVEV (reference sequence). The CDR3, as DNA: TGTGCCAGCCAGACGGGACAGGGGTCGGGCAGCTACACCTTC. It codes for CASQTGQGSGSYTF.

V is TRBV28 and J is TRBJ2-7; a possible D gene is TRBD1 (6 bases). The CDR3 runs to 16 residues. In germline, CDR1 is MDHEN, CDR2 SYDVKM. V shed 3 bases and J shed 4 bases, with 19 bases lying between them. Written as DNA, the CDR3 is TGTGCCAGCAGTTTTGGGATATTAAAGGGACAATACGAGCAGTACTTC. It translates to CASSFGILKGQYEQYF.

The genes are TRBV7-2 and TRBJ2-1; D ambiguous. The germline V gene has CDR1 SGHTA and CDR2 FQGNSA. This CDR3 contains 16 residues. Trimming removed 2 bases at V and 10 bases at J, with 21 bases between. In DNA, the CDR3 is TGTGCCAGCAGCTTAAAGAGCTGGGCTATCCGATTCGAGCAGTTCTTC. Amino acid sequence: CASSLKSWAIRFEQFF.

Of note for this clone: A far larger clone is a single base away, which makes a read error likely. The V gene is TRBV27, the J gene TRBJ2-2; 11 nucleotides agree with TRBD1. The CDR3 consists of 15 residues. V shed 6 bases and J 1 base; nucleotides not matched to a gene: 1. Germline V lookup: CDR1 MNHEY, CDR2 SMNVEV (reference sequence). The CDR3 loop is CASRGTGGNTGELFF. In DNA form, the CDR3 reads TGTGCCAGCAGGGGGACAGGGGGGAACACCGGGGAGCTGTTTTTT.

V is TRBV5-6 and J is TRBJ1-1, with TRBD1 matching over 8 bases. Germline CDR1 SGHDT, CDR2 YYEEEE. CDR3 size: 14 residues. The ends lost 0 bases at V and 5 bases at J; junction bases unmatched: 3. The CDR3 loop is CASSLGTGITEAFF. CDR3 coding DNA: TGTGCCAGCAGCTTGGGGACAGGGATAACTGAAGCTTTCTTT.

This clone was observed a few times. The chain combines TRBV6-1 with TRBJ2-3; TRBD2 matches 8 bases. The CDR3 contains 15 residues. Germline assignment: CDR1 MNHNS and CDR2 SASEGT. The V and J ends lost 6 bases and 6 bases, in that order; junction bases with no gene match: 11. CDR3 residues: CASSKLAGGLDTQYF. As DNA, the CDR3 is TGTGCCAGCAGCAAGTTGGCGGGAGGTCTCGATACGCAGTATTTT.

The CDR3 loop is CASSYASGSADTQYF. CDR3 nucleotide sequence: TGTGCCAGCAGTTACGCTAGCGGGAGCGCAGATACGCAGTATTTT. The chain combines TRBV6-5 with TRBJ2-3, with 10 nucleotides matching TRBD2. The CDR3 has 15 residues. The germline CDR1 and CDR2 sequences are MNHEY and SVGAGI. V was clipped by 2 bases and J by 4 bases; unmatched bases: 3.

The chain carries TRBV28 and TRBJ2-1, with 7 positions matching TRBD2. The CDR3 length is 15 residues. Germline CDR1 and CDR2: MDHEN and SYDVKM. Unmatched junction bases numbered 6, after V lost 3 bases and J lost 4 bases. CDR3 in amino acids: CASSFAGELYNEQFF. The CDR3 DNA follows: TGTGCCAGCAGTTTTGCGGGGGAACTTTACAATGAGCAGTTCTTC.

This rearrangement joins TRBV2 to TRBJ2-7; D unclear. The CDR3 is 15 amino acids. Deletions cut 1 base from V and 6 bases from J, with 16 bases between. Germline V lookup: CDR1 SNHLY, CDR2 FYNNEI. The CDR3 is CASSEGPGSQGEQYF. The CDR3 DNA sequence: TGTGCCAGCAGTGAAGGGCCGGGTTCTCAAGGCGAGCAGTACTTC.

This clone was counted many times. V and J are TRBV15 and TRBJ2-7; TRBD1 matches at 7 bases. The germline V gene has CDR1 LNHNV and CDR2 YYDKDF (reference sequence). The CDR3 consists of 15 residues. V shed 4 bases, J shed 0 bases, and the junction held 6 bases outside the gene matches. The chain's CDR3 is CATSILGQDSYEQYF. The CDR3 DNA reads TGTGCCACCAGCATTCTCGGACAGGACTCCTACGAGCAGTACTTC. The full variable domain, rest sourced from reference TRBV15 and TRBJ2-7, is DAMVIQNPRYQVTQFGKPVTLSCSQTLNHNVMYWYQQKSSQAPKLLFHYYDKDFNNEADTPDNFQSRRPNTSFCFLDIRSPGLGDTAMYLCATSILGQDSYEQYFGPGTRLTVT.